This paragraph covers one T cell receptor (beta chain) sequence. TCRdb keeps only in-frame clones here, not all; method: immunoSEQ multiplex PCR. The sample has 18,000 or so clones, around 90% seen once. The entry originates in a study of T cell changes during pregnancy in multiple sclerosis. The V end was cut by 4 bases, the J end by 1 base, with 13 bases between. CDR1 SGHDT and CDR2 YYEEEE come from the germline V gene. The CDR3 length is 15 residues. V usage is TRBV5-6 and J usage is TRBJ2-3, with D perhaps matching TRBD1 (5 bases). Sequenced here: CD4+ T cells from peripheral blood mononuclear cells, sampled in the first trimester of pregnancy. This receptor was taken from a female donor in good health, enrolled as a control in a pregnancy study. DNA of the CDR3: TGTGCCAGCAGCGGGGCGGTTCTGGGCACAGATACGCAGTATTTT. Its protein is CASSGAVLGTDTQYF. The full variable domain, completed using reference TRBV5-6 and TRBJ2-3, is DAGVTQSPTHLIKTRGQQVTLRCSPKSGHDTVSWYQQALGQGPQFIFQYYEEEERQRGNFPDRFSGHQFPNYSSELNVNALLLGDSALYLCASSGAVLGTDTQYFGPGTRLTVL.